These T cell receptor beta chains were read from a single sample in a study of beta chain features in type 1 diabetes. The method was immunoSEQ multiplex PCR; TCRdb's version includes in-frame clones alone and lacks a portion of them. The sample has a few hundred thousand clones, roughly 16% seen once. Sequenced input: naive CD4+ T cells from blood. Source of these receptors: a man aged 25-45 years with type 1 diabetes. Both conserved end residues are part of each CDR3. A D gene is named only where the DNA matches it firmly. The size entry is marked missing in some rows and otherwise reads once, few, many or a size class.

>TRBV29-1|.|.|TRBJ1-2
CSVQSGNYGYTF
TGCAGCGTCCAATCAGGGAACTATGGCTACACCTTC
>TRBV29-1|.|few|TRBJ2-3
CTCLRSDTQYF
TGCACCTGCCTGAGGTCGGATACGCAGTATTTT
>TRBV7-8|.|.|TRBJ2-7
CASSLTQTDEQYF
TGTGCCAGCAGCTTAACACAAACGGACGAGCAGTACTTC
>TRBV20-1|.|few|TRBJ2-3
CSVPSVDTQYF
TGCAGTGTTCCTAGCGTAGATACGCAGTATTTT
>TRBV25-1|.|few|TRBJ2-7
CASSEYGTGSYEQYF
TGTGCCAGCAGTGAATATGGAACAGGGTCCTACGAGCAGTACTTC
>TRBV28|.|.|TRBJ2-7
CASSPTIAFHEQYF
TGTGCCAGCAGTCCGACCATAGCGTTCCACGAGCAGTACTTC
>TRBV27|.|.|TRBJ2-1
CASSLDINSYNEQFF
TGTGCCAGCAGTTTGGACATCAACTCCTACAATGAGCAGTTCTTC
>TRBV29-1|TRBD2|.|TRBJ2-3
CSVARTSSSTDTQYF
TGCAGCGTTGCTCGGACTAGCAGTAGCACAGATACGCAGTATTTT
>TRBV29-1|.|few|TRBJ1-3
CSARGLAGNTIYF
TGCAGCGCCAGAGGATTAGCTGGAAACACCATATATTTT
>TRBV7-2|.|few|TRBJ1-1
CASSLVGGEMNTEAFF
TGTGCCAGCAGCTTAGTGGGTGGAGAAATGAACACTGAAGCTTTCTTT
>TRBV28|.|.|TRBJ2-1
CASSDGQSKQFF
TGTGCCAGCAGTGACGGTCAGTCCAAGCAGTTCTTC
>TRBV7-2|.|.|TRBJ2-6
CASSLWQAGANVLTF
TGTGCCAGCAGCTTATGGCAGGCTGGGGCCAACGTCCTGACTTTC
>TRBV7-2|TRBD2|.|TRBJ2-5
CASSFQRGQETQYF
TGTGCCAGCAGCTTCCAGCGGGGCCAAGAGACCCAGTACTTC
>TRBV29-1|.|.|TRBJ1-1
CSEMQGPNTEAFF
TGCAGCGAGATGCAGGGACCGAACACTGAAGCTTTCTTT
>TRBV4-1|TRBD1|few|TRBJ1-1
CASSLRQGAGDTEAFF
TGCGCCAGCAGCCTCCGACAGGGGGCTGGCGACACTGAAGCTTTCTTT
>TRBV6-1|TRBD2|few|TRBJ2-7
CASILTGTTYEQYF
TGTGCCAGCATTTTGACCGGGACTACTTACGAGCAGTACTTC
>TRBV6-5|.|.|TRBJ2-1
CASSYVVNWVDEQFF
TGTGCCAGCAGTTATGTGGTTAATTGGGTGGATGAGCAGTTCTTC
>TRBV5-1|.|.|TRBJ1-1
CASSLEGMNTEAFF
TGCGCCAGCAGCTTGGAGGGGATGAACACTGAAGCTTTCTTT
>TRBV4-1|.|few|TRBJ2-6
CASSQGTVGANVLTF
TGCGCCAGCAGCCAAGGGACAGTTGGGGCCAACGTCCTGACTTTC
>TRBV4-1|.|few|TRBJ2-4
CASSQDMGLPLAKNIQYF
TGCGCCAGCAGCCAGGACATGGGACTGCCTCTAGCCAAAAACATTCAGTACTTC
>TRBV27|.|.|TRBJ1-2
CASSSADRNYGYTF
TGTGCCAGCAGTTCCGCCGACCGTAACTATGGCTACACCTTC
>TRBV29-1|TRBD1|.|TRBJ2-5
CSVADRGETQYF
TGCAGCGTCGCCGACAGGGGAGAGACCCAGTACTTC
>TRBV9|.|.|TRBJ2-7
CASSASSSYEQYF
TGTGCCAGCAGCGCGAGTAGCTCCTACGAGCAGTACTTC
>TRBV29-1|TRBD1|few|TRBJ2-5
CSAHRQGQETQYF
TGCAGCGCACATCGACAGGGTCAAGAGACCCAGTACTTC
>TRBV20-1|.|.|TRBJ1-3
CSARGNTIYF
TGCAGTGCTCGAGGAAACACCATATATTTT
>TRBV10-3|.|.|TRBJ2-1
CAIGEHNEQFF
TGTGCCATTGGGGAGCACAATGAGCAGTTCTTC
>TRBV30|.|few|TRBJ1-4
CAWDGKGYQNEKLFF
TGTGCCTGGGACGGGAAGGGATACCAAAATGAAAAACTGTTTTTT
>TRBV7-6|.|.|TRBJ2-4
CASSQGNIQYF
TGTGCCAGCAGCCAGGGCAACATTCAGTACTTC
>TRBV14|.|few|TRBJ2-4
CASSQAGSKNIQYF
TGTGCCAGCAGCCAAGCAGGGAGCAAAAACATTCAGTACTTC
>TRBV7-9|.|few|TRBJ2-3
CASSLAGASDTQYF
TGTGCCAGCAGCTTAGCGGGGGCGTCAGATACGCAGTATTTT
>TRBV7-3|.|.|TRBJ2-2
CASSLSLRGELFF
TGTGCCAGCAGCTTAAGTTTACGCGGGGAGCTGTTTTTT
>TRBV9|.|.|TRBJ2-3
CASSVATDTQYF
TGTGCCAGCAGCGTAGCCACAGATACGCAGTATTTT
>TRBV19|.|.|TRBJ2-3
CASSIHLPSTDTQYF
TGTGCCAGTAGTATCCATCTCCCTAGCACAGATACGCAGTATTTT
>TRBV29-1|.|.|TRBJ2-7
CSVEVLGRSSYEQYF
TGCAGCGTTGAAGTTCTCGGCAGGAGCTCCTACGAGCAGTACTTC
>TRBV9|TRBD1|few|TRBJ2-1
CASSVAGQAYNEQFF
TGTGCCAGCAGCGTTGCAGGACAGGCCTACAATGAGCAGTTCTTC
>TRBV30|.|few|TRBJ1-2
CAWAEGNGYTF
TGTGCCTGGGCAGAAGGGAATGGCTACACCTTC
>TRBV25-1|TRBD1|.|TRBJ2-1
CASSEYRQGGSNEQFF
TGTGCCAGCAGTGAATATCGACAGGGGGGTAGCAATGAGCAGTTCTTC
>TRBV4-3|TRBD2|few|TRBJ2-1
CASSQDPLLAGGSYNEQFF
TGCGCCAGCAGCCAAGATCCGTTACTAGCGGGAGGTAGCTACAATGAGCAGTTCTTC
>TRBV7-2|.|few|TRBJ2-7
CASSLEISGPYEQYF
TGTGCCAGCAGCTTAGAGATTAGCGGACCCTACGAGCAGTACTTC
>TRBV23-1|.|.|TRBJ1-5
CASSLEGASNQPQHF
TGCGCCAGCAGTCTCGAAGGGGCTAGCAATCAGCCCCAGCATTTT